This paragraph reports one T cell receptor (beta chain). This sample was taken from a study of blood T cell repertoires in COVID-19. Background on the study: Whether acute or convalescent, the COVID-19 samples came from the United States, Italy and Spain. Sample material is recorded as cDNA or gDNA derived from T cells, B-cell-depleted T cells, or PBMCs.

This CDR3 region has 14 residues. Germline CDR1 is SQVTM and CDR2 is ANQGSEA. V was cut by 7 bases and J by 0 bases, with 16 bases left in between. Original methodology: Estimates of nucleated cell counts were drawn from the amplification of reference gene primers. Method: immunoSEQ multiplex PCR; TCRdb's copy keeps in-frame clones and lacks some. V and J calls and clone size are given by that table; D and trimming were obtained from the DNA. The repertoire holds about 160,000 clones, with 82% as singletons. Source material: peripheral blood. The sequence was obtained from a woman aged 80 or older with active or convalescent COVID-19. J is TRBJ2-7 and V is TRBV29-1; D might be TRBD1 (5 bases). In nucleotides, the CDR3 is TGCAGCGCCCGTGGGGCAGGTCTCTCCTACGAGCAGTACTTC. The encoded protein is CSARGAGLSYEQYF.